The source of this T cell receptor beta chain is a study of cytomegalovirus exposure and HLA in healthy donors. Study details: Unique TCRs numbering around 85 million, obtained from HLA-typed donors, made up an early data release.

Study observations and caveats: Productive rates of about 90% or about 30% were seen for most TCR beta V segments in an earlier analysis.

Concerning this clone itself: Its antigen is undetermined.

Vbeta (60) and Jbeta (13) primers were used in the PCR. The repertoire was sequenced with immunoSEQ multiplex PCR; TCRdb's copy has only in-frame clones and lacks some. Of about 140,000 clones listed, about four fifths are singletons. The sample consisted of PBMCs. This TCR was sampled from a man in his late teens or twenties in good health and CMV-seropositive.

The CDR3 reads CASSYSYGYTF. CDR3 DNA sequence: TGTGCCAGCAGCTACAGCTATGGCTACACCTTC. The chain employs TRBV5-6 and TRBJ1-2; D is unresolved. Trimming shortened V by 3 bases and J by 4 bases, and 4 bases separated the two germline ends. Germline V gene data show CDR1 as SGHDT and CDR2 as YYEEEE. The length of the CDR3 is 11 residues.